This passage covers 24 T cell receptor beta chains from one sample sequenced in a study of blood T cells in healthy people across ages. Next came a second PCR, run for about 6 to 12 cycles, which used a sample-barcoded 5' primer along with a J-beta primer mix. TCRdb called the 5' RACE reads again in MiXCR, with one record for every CDR3 protein. The sample lists under 1,000,000 distinct CDR3 sequences, about 42% occurring once. The specimen sequenced was blood. These receptors came from a man aged 80 or over in good health.

This clonotype has only a few counts. The rearrangement uses TRBV28 and TRBJ2-5, with a weak D call TRBD2 (5 bases). Germline lookup yields CDR1 MDHEN and CDR2 SYDVKM. This CDR3 spans 14 amino acids. Deletions cut 4 bases from V and 3 bases from J, with 12 bases between. The CDR3 DNA reads as TGTGCCAGCAGTTCAAATATCGGGAAAGAGACCCAGTACTTC. Its translation: CASSSNIGKETQYF.

On this clonotype: This may arise from a read error, as a much more abundant clone is one base away. V is TRBV29-1 and J is TRBJ1-2, with 7 bases aligning to TRBD1. The CDR3 extends over 14 amino acids. Germline V lookup: CDR1 SQVTM, CDR2 ANQGSEA. The CDR3 loop reads CSVEDPTGWGGFTF. DNA of the CDR3: TGCAGCGTTGAAGACCCGACAGGGTGGGGTGGCTTCACCTTC. Full variable domain (missing parts from reference TRBV29-1 and TRBJ1-2): SAVISQKPSRDICQRGTSLTIQCQVDSQVTMMFWYRQQPGQSLTLIATANQGSEATYESGFVIDKFPISRPNLTFSTLTVSNMSPEDSSIYLCSVEDPTGWGGFTFGSGTRLTVV.

Comments on this clonotype: A read error may produce the germline difference seen at one junction end. The rearrangement links TRBV5-1 to TRBJ1-4; D is ambiguous. This CDR3 contains 14 residues. Germline CDR1 and CDR2: SGHRS and YFSETQ. The CDR3 protein is CANSLQTTNEKLFF. Written as DNA, the CDR3 is TGCGCCAACAGCTTACAGACAACTAATGAAAAACTGTTTTTT.

The sample holds one count of this clonotype. A junction end diverges from the germline sequence, so it may reflect a read error. V is TRBV4-2 and J is TRBJ2-1; D is undetermined. Germline V gene sequence: CDR1 LGHNA, CDR2 YNFKEQ. The CDR3 loop spans 14 amino acids. CDR3 sequence (DNA): TGTGCCAGCAGCCAAGTAATGGGTTACAATGAGAAGTTCTTC. This translates into CASSQVMGYNEKFF.

This chain connects TRBV12-3 or TRBV12-4 to TRBJ1-1, with D hard to call. CDR3 length equals 14 residues. Trimming stripped 5 bases from V and 1 base from J, with 11 bases between. The CDR3 loop reads CASSVAGRNTEAFF. CDR3 nucleotide sequence: TGTGCCAGCAGTGTGGCGGGGAGGAACACTGAAGCTTTCTTT.

The CDR3 is CASSEFGINEKLFF. CDR3 in DNA: TGTGCCAGCAGTGAATTCGGGATTAATGAAAAACTGTTTTTT. The rearrangement links TRBV2 to TRBJ1-4; D gene uncertain. CDR3 length: 14 amino acids. Trimming shortened V by 2 bases and J by 4 bases, and 8 bases separated the two germline ends. In germline, CDR1 is SNHLY, CDR2 FYNNEI.

The J gene is TRBJ2-3, the V gene TRBV18, with TRBD2 as a possible D gene (5 bases). From germline, CDR1 is KGHSH and CDR2 LQKENI. The CDR3 is made up of 15 amino acids. V shed 3 bases and J shed 2 bases, with 12 bases lying between them. Here the CDR3 DNA reads TGTGCCAGCTCACCTCTAGCAGTCGACACAGATACGCAGTATTTT. It encodes CASSPLAVDTDTQYF. Supplemented by reference TRBV18 and TRBJ2-3, the full variable domain reads NAGVMQNPRHLVRRRGQEARLRCSPMKGHSHVYWYRQLPEEGLKFMVYLQKENIIDESGMPKERFSAEFPKEGPSILRIQQVVRGDSAAYFCASSPLAVDTDTQYFGPGTRLTVL.

The chain uses TRBV12-3 or TRBV12-4 and TRBJ2-3; 12 positions agree with TRBD2. CDR3 length equals 19 residues. V shed 3 bases and J 6 bases; nucleotides not matched to a gene: 16. The CDR3 region has the DNA TGTGCCAGCAGTTTCGGACTAGCGGGACCCTTTCGGCCGCGGGATACGCAGTATTTT. Its protein is CASSFGLAGPFRPRDTQYF.

The J gene is TRBJ2-1, the V gene TRBV7-7; D gene uncertain. The V end was cut by 0 bases, the J end by 8 bases, with 11 bases between. The CDR3 is 14 residues long. Germline values: CDR1 SSHAT, CDR2 FNYEAQ (reference sequence). The CDR3 loop reads CASSLAPFEDEQFF. The CDR3 region has the DNA TGTGCCAGCAGCTTAGCCCCCTTCGAGGATGAGCAGTTCTTC. The full variable domain, completed using reference TRBV7-7 and TRBJ2-1, is GAGVSQSPRYKVTKRGQDVTLRCDPISSHATLYWYQQALGQGPEFLTYFNYEAQPDKSGLPSDRFSAERPEGSISTLTIQRTEQRDSAMYRCASSLAPFEDEQFFGPGTRLTVL.

The V and J genes are TRBV9 and TRBJ2-7, with 10 bases identical to TRBD2. CDR3 length: 15 amino acids. V was clipped by 3 bases and J by 1 base; unmatched bases: 4. In germline, CDR1 is SGDLS, CDR2 YYNGEE. CDR3 region: CASSGTSGFSYEQYF. The CDR3, as DNA: TGTGCCAGCAGCGGGACTAGCGGATTTTCCTACGAGCAGTACTTC.

CDR3: CASSFSDSPNTEAFF. CDR3 in DNA: TGTGCCAGCAGTTTTTCGGACAGTCCGAACACTGAAGCTTTCTTT. V and J are TRBV6-1 and TRBJ1-1, with TRBD1 as a possible D gene (6 bases). The ends were cut back, 5 bases at V and 1 base at J, with 14 bases in the middle. The germline gives CDR1 MNHNS, CDR2 SASEGT. CDR3 length equals 15 residues.

The chain has TRBV29-1 and TRBJ2-5; D remains ambiguous. The V end lost 6 bases, the J end lost 4 bases, and 6 bases lay between the germline ends. The germline V gene encodes CDR1 SQVTM and CDR2 ANQGSEA. CDR3 length: 10 amino acids. The DNA for the CDR3 is TGCAGCGTCGACTTAGAGACCCAGTACTTC. Translated: CSVDLETQYF.

This chain links TRBV20-1 with TRBJ2-5; 11 positions match TRBD2. CDR3 length equals 15 residues. Germline V gene lookup returns CDR1 DFQATT and CDR2 SNEGSKA (reference sequence). J was trimmed by 2 bases and V by 1 base; bases with no gene match: 3. CDR3 in amino acids: CSARGTSGFQETQYF. In nucleotides, the CDR3 is TGCAGTGCTAGAGGGACTAGCGGGTTTCAAGAGACCCAGTACTTC.

This clonotype showed up just a few times. The chain carries TRBV9 and TRBJ2-1; 8 bases are a match to TRBD2. V trimming: 0 bases; J trimming: 4 bases; junction bases outside the gene matches: 9. The CDR3 has 17 amino acids. The germline V gene encodes CDR1 SGDLS and CDR2 YYNGEE. CDR3 in DNA: TGTGCCAGCAGCGTAGAGCTGGCGGGAGGCATATACAATGAGCAGTTCTTC. It translates to CASSVELAGGIYNEQFF. Full variable domain (rest looked up from reference TRBV9 and TRBJ2-1): DSGVTQTPKHLITATGQRVTLRCSPRSGDLSVYWYQQSLDQGLQFLIQYYNGEERAKGNILERFSAQQFPDLHSELNLSSLELGDSALYFCASSVELAGGIYNEQFFGPGTRLTVL.

This clonotype was observed a few times. The J gene is TRBJ2-1, the V gene TRBV29-1; TRBD2 might be the D (5 bases). Trimming removed 4 bases from V and 1 base from J, with 8 bases in between. The CDR3 has 13 amino acids. From germline, CDR1 is SQVTM and CDR2 ANQGSEA. The CDR3 DNA reads TGCAGCGTTGCAAGCGGATCCTACAATGAGCAGTTCTTC. It is translated as CSVASGSYNEQFF.

In its sample, this clonotype was seen once. The chain combines TRBV6-6 with TRBJ1-1, with D unresolved. The CDR3 is 11 residues long. Germline values: CDR1 MNHNY, CDR2 SVGAGI (reference sequence). V dropped 6 bases and J dropped 8 bases, with 10 bases sitting between them. The CDR3 here is CASRRPSEAFF. The CDR3 nucleotides read TGTGCCAGCAGAAGGCCGAGCGAAGCTTTCTTT.

V usage is TRBV20-1 and J usage is TRBJ2-1; 9 bases align to TRBD1. This CDR3 is 16 amino acids long. Trimming removed 5 bases from V and 6 bases from J; junction bases left unmatched: 14. The germline V gene encodes CDR1 DFQATT and CDR2 SNEGSKA (reference sequence). CDR3 amino acids: CSAAPRGTGWTNEQFF. The CDR3 nucleotides read TGCAGTGCTGCCCCCCGAGGGACAGGGTGGACCAATGAGCAGTTCTTC.

This chain connects TRBV21-1 to TRBJ1-4; no check of the table's D call, TRBD1, against the DNA was made. TRBV21-1 is termed a pseudogene. The CDR3 consists of 17 residues. The CDR3 sequence: CASSTSQGPGVDEKLFF. The DNA of the CDR3 is TGTGCCAGCAGCACCTCCCAGGGGCCGGGGGTTGATGAAAAACTGTTTTTT.

The chain has TRBV7-9 and TRBJ2-3, with 8 nucleotides matching TRBD2. V dropped 5 bases and J dropped 0; count of bases not matched to a gene: 7. CDR3 length: 16 residues. Looked up from germline, CDR1 is SEHNR and CDR2 is FQNEAQ (reference sequence). CDR3 amino acids: CASSPISGVSTDTQYF. The CDR3 DNA reads as TGTGCCAGCAGCCCAATTAGCGGGGTTAGCACAGATACGCAGTATTTT. The whole variable domain, remainder taken from reference TRBV7-9 and TRBJ2-3, is DTGVSQNPRHKITKRGQNVTFRCDPISEHNRLYWYRQTLGQGPEFLTYFQNEAQLEKSRLLSDRFSAERPKGSFSTLEIQRTEQGDSAMYLCASSPISGVSTDTQYFGPGTRLTVL.

This sequence joins TRBV3-1 and TRBJ2-5; 9 bases fit TRBD2. The germline CDR1 and CDR2 sequences are LGHDT and YNNKEL (reference sequence). Trimming at V came to 1 base and at J to 1 base, leaving 4 bases not matched to a gene. This CDR3 is 16 amino acids long. The CDR3 sequence: CASSQALLAGQETQYF. The CDR3 region has the DNA TGTGCCAGCAGCCAAGCCCTACTAGCGGGCCAAGAGACCCAGTACTTC.

The chain uses TRBV7-2 and TRBJ2-2, with a weak D call TRBD1 (5 bases). The CDR3 sequence is 15 residues long. Germline CDR1 SGHTA, CDR2 FQGNSA. Trimming took off 1 base at V and 5 bases at J, with 11 bases between the two ends. The chain's CDR3 is CASSLGGGGTGELFF. CDR3 in DNA: TGTGCCAGCAGCTTAGGGGGCGGCGGAACCGGGGAGCTGTTTTTT. The complete variable domain, with remaining parts taken from reference TRBV7-2 and TRBJ2-2, reads GAGVSQSPSNKVTEKGKDVELRCDPISGHTALYWYRQSLGQGLEFLIYFQGNSAPDKSGLPSDRFSAERTGGSVSTLTIQRTQQEDSAVYLCASSLGGGGTGELFFGEGSRLTVL.

The gene calls are TRBV7-2 and TRBJ2-3; the D is unclear. With 5 bases removed from V and 4 bases from J, the gap between germline ends came to 7 bases. Germline CDR1 is SGHTA and CDR2 is FQGNSA. CDR3 length: 12 amino acids. CDR3 sequence (DNA): TGTGCCAGCAGCGCGGTTTCAGATACGCAGTATTTT. It specifies CASSAVSDTQYF.

The chain combines TRBV29-1 with TRBJ1-1; 7 bases line up with TRBD1. The CDR3 spans 13 residues. J lost 5 bases, V lost 4 bases, and 7 bases had no gene match. In germline, CDR1 is SQVTM, CDR2 ANQGSEA. DNA for the CDR3: TGCAGCGTTGCTCCGAGGGGGCGGACTGAAGCTTTCTTT. It is translated as CSVAPRGRTEAFF. The entire variable domain, with the rest obtained from reference TRBV29-1 and TRBJ1-1, is as follows: SAVISQKPSRDICQRGTSLTIQCQVDSQVTMMFWYRQQPGQSLTLIATANQGSEATYESGFVIDKFPISRPNLTFSTLTVSNMSPEDSSIYLCSVAPRGRTEAFFGQGTRLTVV.

This clonotype was found once. This sequence joins TRBV6-1 and TRBJ2-7; D not resolved. The germline V and J ends were trimmed by 5 bases and 4 bases, with 12 bases remaining between them. The CDR3 loop spans 13 amino acids. Germline V lookup: CDR1 MNHNS, CDR2 SASEGT. The DNA for the CDR3 is TGTGCCAGCAGTCGACCGGATTGGTACGAGCAGTACTTC. The encoded protein is CASSRPDWYEQYF.